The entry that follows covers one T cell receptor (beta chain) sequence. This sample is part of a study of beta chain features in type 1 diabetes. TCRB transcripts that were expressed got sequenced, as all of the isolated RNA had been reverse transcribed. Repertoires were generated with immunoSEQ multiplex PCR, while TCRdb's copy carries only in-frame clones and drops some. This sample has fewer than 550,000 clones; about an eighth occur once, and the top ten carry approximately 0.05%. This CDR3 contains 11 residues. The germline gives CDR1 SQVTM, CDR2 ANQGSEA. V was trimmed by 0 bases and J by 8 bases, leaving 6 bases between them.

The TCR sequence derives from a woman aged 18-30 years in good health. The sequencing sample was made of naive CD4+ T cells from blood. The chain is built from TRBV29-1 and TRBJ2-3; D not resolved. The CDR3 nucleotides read TGCAGCGTTGAAGAATATGCTACGCAGTATTTT. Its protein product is CSVEEYATQYF.